Each of the 29 T cell receptor beta chains below was sequenced from the same sample in a study of shared clonotypes between healthy human individuals. Produced via immunoSEQ multiplex PCR; TCRdb's table is partial and in-frame only. The sample carries about 1 million clones, 65% to 75% recorded once. What was sequenced was memory CD4+ T cells sorted from blood. Subset defined: CD45RA-negative fraction. The source of these receptors is a man younger than 30 in good health.

V is TRBV19 and J is TRBJ1-6; no clear D. The V and J ends lost 8 bases and 0 bases respectively, with 14 bases between them. The germline gives CDR1 LNHDA, CDR2 SQIVND (reference sequence). CDR3 size: 16 residues. The CDR3 sequence is CASGTMGSSYNSPLHF. In DNA form, the CDR3 reads TGTGCCAGTGGAACCATGGGGAGCTCCTATAATTCACCCCTCCACTTT. Complete variable domain (other parts from reference TRBV19 and TRBJ1-6): DGGITQSPKYLFRKEGQNVTLSCEQNLNHDAMYWYRQDPGQGLRLIYYSQIVNDFQKGDIAEGYSVSREKKESFPLTVTSAQKNPTAFYLCASGTMGSSYNSPLHFGNGTRLTVT.

The DNA for the CDR3 is TGTGCCAGCAGCTTTAAGACTAACACTGAAGCTTTCTTT. Protein sequence: CASSFKTNTEAFF. J is TRBJ1-1 and V is TRBV7-8; D is unresolved. Per the germline V gene, CDR1 is SGHVS and CDR2 is FQNEAQ. The CDR3 runs 13 residues. V lost 3 bases to trimming and J lost 2 bases, with 7 bases between them.

On this clone: This CDR3 is also generated by other DNA sequences in the sample. The chain uses TRBV5-1 and TRBJ1-1; TRBD1 might be the D (5 bases). V gave up 0 bases and J gave up 2 bases, with 11 bases separating them. Germline lookup yields CDR1 SGHRS and CDR2 YFSETQ. The CDR3 is 15 residues long. CDR3 DNA: TGCGCCAGCAGCTTGGGTCTGGACACAAACACTGAAGCTTTCTTT. Protein product: CASSLGLDTNTEAFF.

The chain has TRBV5-1 and TRBJ2-3; D is possibly TRBD2 (5 bases). The germline gives CDR1 SGHRS, CDR2 YFSETQ. Trimming stripped 0 bases from V and 2 bases from J, with 16 bases between. The CDR3 spans 17 residues. The CDR3 sequence: CASSLGVLADSTDTQYF. CDR3 in DNA: TGCGCCAGCAGCTTGGGGGTTCTAGCAGATTCCACAGATACGCAGTATTTT.

The chain links TRBV19 to TRBJ2-6; the D is unclear. V was pared by 3 bases and J by 0 bases, with 9 bases between. This CDR3 has 16 residues. Germline loops: CDR1 LNHDA, CDR2 SQIVND (reference sequence). The CDR3 DNA reads TGTGCCAGTAGTATTCAACGCGGCTCTGGGGCCAACGTCCTGACTTTC. Amino acid sequence: CASSIQRGSGANVLTF.

In its sample, this clone was seen a few times. This chain connects TRBV14 to TRBJ1-4; 7 bases align to TRBD1. After removal of 1 base from V and 11 bases from J, the junction contained 4 bases not matched to a gene. Per the germline V gene, CDR1 is SGHDN and CDR2 is FVKESK. CDR3 length: 13 residues. CDR3 sequence: CASSQGSGQKLFF. CDR3 in DNA: TGTGCCAGCAGCCAAGGATCGGGACAGAAACTGTTTTTT.

This chain connects TRBV19 to TRBJ1-1; D is unresolved. The germline CDR1 and CDR2 sequences are LNHDA and SQIVND (reference sequence). CDR3 length: 9 amino acids. V lost 10 bases and J lost 3, with 3 bases in between. CDR3 coding DNA: TGTGCCACCCACACTGAAGCTTTCTTT. As protein: CATHTEAFF.

This sequence joins TRBV11-2 and TRBJ1-5; D gene ambiguous. Germline CDR1 is SGHAT and CDR2 is FQNNGV. V gave up 0 bases and J gave up 6 bases, with 6 bases separating them. The CDR3 extends over 13 amino acids. CDR3 sequence (DNA): TGTGCCAGCAGCTTAGACCCCGTTCAGCCCCAGCATTTT. Translation: CASSLDPVQPQHF.

The CDR3 here is CASSLGLGYDGELFF. The CDR3 nucleotides are TGTGCCAGCAGCTTGGGGCTAGGATACGACGGGGAGCTGTTTTTT. The chain combines TRBV5-4 with TRBJ2-2; D not resolved. V was cut by 0 bases and J by 7 bases, with 13 bases left in between. This CDR3 spans 15 amino acids. From germline, CDR1 is SGHNT and CDR2 YYREEE (reference sequence).

Concerning this clone: The same CDR3 can be traced to other DNA sequences in this sample. The chain carries TRBV5-1 and TRBJ1-1; 9 nucleotides line up with TRBD1. Trimming took 2 bases from V and 4 from J; bases not matched to a gene: 6. This CDR3 comprises 15 residues. Germline assignment: CDR1 SGHRS and CDR2 YFSETQ. CDR3 DNA sequence: TGCGCCAGCAGCTTACAGGGGGCTGGGGGCACTGAAGCTTTCTTT. Protein product: CASSLQGAGGTEAFF.

The rearrangement links TRBV6-1 to TRBJ2-7, with a weak D call TRBD1 (6 bases). The germline V and J ends were trimmed by 6 bases and 6 bases, with 9 bases remaining between them. Germline CDR1 and CDR2: MNHNS and SASEGT. This CDR3 spans 11 amino acids. For the CDR3, the DNA is TGTGCCAGCAGGGACAGTCGCGAGCAGTACTTC. Amino acid sequence: CASRDSREQYF.

This sequence joins TRBV5-1 and TRBJ2-1; TRBD2 aligns across 10 bases. The germline CDR1 and CDR2 sequences are SGHRS and YFSETQ. This CDR3 region has 14 residues. The trim removed 0 bases at V and 8 bases at J, leaving 2 bases unmatched. The CDR3 loop is CASSLGTSGDEQFF. The CDR3 nucleotides read TGCGCCAGCAGCTTGGGGACTAGCGGCGATGAGCAGTTCTTC.

The table lists this clone with a count of one. The chain carries TRBV10-2 and TRBJ2-5; 16 positions agree with TRBD2. The V gene end was trimmed by 5 bases and the J gene end by 2 bases; junction bases not matched to a gene: 5. The CDR3 is 17 residues long. Germline V gene data show CDR1 as WSHSY and CDR2 as SAAADI. CDR3 bases: TGCGCCAGCAGTTTGGGACTAGCGGGGGGGTATCAAGAGACCCAGTACTTC. This sequence encodes CASSLGLAGGYQETQYF.

The table lists this clone with a few counts. The chain carries TRBV7-2 and TRBJ2-5; 7 nucleotides match TRBD2. The CDR3 sequence is 15 residues long. J was trimmed by 1 base and V by 8 bases; bases with no gene match: 10. Germline V gene data show CDR1 as SGHTA and CDR2 as FQGNSA. CDR3 DNA: TGTGCCAGCCGCATAACTGGGGGGGGCCAAGAGACCCAGTACTTC. Its translation is CASRITGGGQETQYF.

This clone was seen just once. The V gene is TRBV6-5, the J gene TRBJ2-4, with 7 positions matching TRBD1. The V gene's germline CDR1 is MNHEY and CDR2 SVGAGI. The CDR3 is 15 amino acids. With 5 bases clipped from V and 4 bases from J, the junction kept 8 bases outside the gene matches. The CDR3 loop is CASSSKDRVKNIQYF. CDR3 nucleotide sequence: TGTGCCAGCAGTAGCAAAGACAGGGTGAAAAACATTCAGTACTTC.

J is TRBJ2-7 and V is TRBV19; D gene ambiguous. This CDR3 is 13 amino acids long. The germline V and J ends were trimmed by 4 bases and 3 bases, with 10 bases remaining between them. Germline V gene data show CDR1 as LNHDA and CDR2 as SQIVND (reference sequence). In DNA, the CDR3 is TGTGCCAGTAGTAGGGCGATTGACTACGAGCAGTACTTC. This codes for CASSRAIDYEQYF.

The chain uses TRBV30 and TRBJ2-3; D call uncertain. Trimming stripped 0 bases from V and 2 bases from J, with 12 bases between. The CDR3 has 15 residues. The V gene's germline CDR1 is GTSNPN and CDR2 SVGIG (reference sequence). Written as DNA, the CDR3 is TGTGCCTGGAGTGTTCCCGTTTCCTACACAGATACGCAGTATTTT. The encoded protein is CAWSVPVSYTDTQYF.

The rearrangement links TRBV18 to TRBJ2-5; TRBD2 agrees at 11 bases. The CDR3 consists of 16 residues. Losses at the gene ends were 3 bases for V and 4 bases for J; bases not matched to a gene: 7. CDR1 and CDR2 from the germline V gene are KGHSH and LQKENI. The CDR3 protein is CASSPTSGKKGETQYF. The DNA for the CDR3 is TGTGCCAGCTCACCGACTAGCGGGAAAAAGGGAGAGACCCAGTACTTC.

For this clone: The same CDR3 also results from other DNA sequences found in this sample. This chain links TRBV4-3 with TRBJ2-6; D remains unclear. The CDR3 is 15 amino acids. Per germline, CDR1 LGHNA and CDR2 YSLEER. Trimming left V 4 bases short and J 1 base short, with 8 bases between. This CDR3 reads CASSLDLSGANVLTF. Written as DNA, the CDR3 is TGCGCCAGCAGCCTGGACCTTTCTGGGGCCAACGTCCTGACTTTC.

Written as DNA, the CDR3 is TGCGCCAGCAGCTTGGAGGGGACGCCTGCAACTAATGAAAAACTGTTTTTT. This codes for CASSLEGTPATNEKLFF. The chain combines TRBV5-1 with TRBJ1-4; a possible D gene is TRBD1 (5 bases). This CDR3 spans 17 amino acids. V was cut by 0 bases and J by 0 bases, with 12 bases left in between. Germline CDR1 is SGHRS and CDR2 is YFSETQ. The full variable domain, its missing parts supplied by reference TRBV5-1 and TRBJ1-4, is KAGVTQTPRYLIKTRGQQVTLSCSPISGHRSVSWYQQTPGQGLQFLFEYFSETQRNKGNFPGRFSGRQFSNSRSEMNVSTLELGDSALYLCASSLEGTPATNEKLFFGSGTQLSVL.

V usage is TRBV4-1 and J usage is TRBJ2-1, with a weak D call TRBD2 (6 bases). Germline V gene sequence: CDR1 MGHRA, CDR2 YSYEKL. The CDR3 is made up of 12 amino acids. V dropped 0 bases and J dropped 15 bases, with 12 bases sitting between them. The CDR3 DNA reads TGCGCCAGCAGCCAAGAAGTGGGGACTCGGTTCTTC. Translation gives CASSQEVGTRFF.

The chain has TRBV6-1 and TRBJ2-5; 10 bases are a match to TRBD2. Unmatched junction bases numbered 6, after V lost 6 bases and J lost 2 bases. This CDR3 is 15 amino acids long. The V gene's germline CDR1 is MNHNS and CDR2 SASEGT. The CDR3 DNA is TGTGCCAGCAGAGAACTAGCGGGACTACAAGAGACCCAGTACTTC. It yields the protein CASRELAGLQETQYF.

The J gene is TRBJ2-3, the V gene TRBV5-1; tentatively, D is TRBD1 (7 bases). The V and J ends lost 4 bases and 1 base respectively, with 25 bases between them. CDR1 SGHRS and CDR2 YFSETQ come from the germline V gene. The CDR3 spans 19 residues. Here the CDR3 reads CASSATTQGGALGTDTQYF. Here the CDR3 DNA reads TGCGCCAGCAGCGCGACTACGCAGGGGGGCGCGCTGGGCACAGATACGCAGTATTTT. Full variable domain (missing parts from reference TRBV5-1 and TRBJ2-3): KAGVTQTPRYLIKTRGQQVTLSCSPISGHRSVSWYQQTPGQGLQFLFEYFSETQRNKGNFPGRFSGRQFSNSRSEMNVSTLELGDSALYLCASSATTQGGALGTDTQYFGPGTRLTVL.

This clone was recorded only once. The chain has TRBV5-1 and TRBJ2-3; 7 bases are a match to TRBD1. Unmatched junction bases numbered 9, after V lost 7 bases and J lost 1 base. The V gene's germline CDR1 is SGHRS and CDR2 YFSETQ. This CDR3 spans 15 amino acids. CDR3 sequence reads: CASFQGQPGTDTQYF. The CDR3 coding sequence is TGCGCCAGCTTCCAGGGACAGCCCGGCACAGATACGCAGTATTTT.

The chain uses TRBV10-3 and TRBJ1-2; maybe TRBD1 (5 bases). CDR1 and CDR2 from the germline V gene are ENHRY and SYGVKD. There are 13 residues in the CDR3. The ends were cut back, 6 bases at V and 5 bases at J, with 13 bases in the middle. The CDR3 spells CAIRPTGPYGYTF. The CDR3, as DNA: TGTGCCATCAGACCCACAGGTCCGTATGGCTACACCTTC.

This clone has a count of ten or more. CDR3 nucleotide sequence: TGTGCCAGCAGACGCCCGACAGGAGTCGGCTACGAGCAGTACTTC. It encodes CASRRPTGVGYEQYF. This chain uses TRBV27 with TRBJ2-7, with a possible D match to TRBD1 (6 bases). CDR3 length: 15 amino acids. Germline V CDR1 and CDR2: MNHEY, SMNVEV (reference sequence). The V end was cut by 6 bases, the J end by 3 bases, with 18 bases between.

V gene TRBV5-1 combines with J gene TRBJ2-5; TRBD2 matches at 7 bases. The trim removed 4 bases at V and 5 bases at J, leaving 14 bases unmatched. Germline V gives CDR1 SGHRS, CDR2 YFSETQ. The CDR3 has 16 amino acids. The CDR3 bases are TGCGCCAGCAGCCCCGGGGGGACGCTGGGGTCGGAGACCCAGTACTTC. Amino acids: CASSPGGTLGSETQYF.

This clone was seen at least ten times. This chain links TRBV25-1 with TRBJ2-2; D is perhaps TRBD2 (5 bases). V was shortened by 4 bases and J by 5 bases, with 11 bases between the two germline ends. CDR3 length equals 14 residues. Germline-derived CDR1 and CDR2 are MGHDK and SYGVNS. In nucleotides, the CDR3 is TGTGCCAGCAGTGTACCCGGGGATACCGGGGAGCTGTTTTTT. Its protein product is CASSVPGDTGELFF.

For this clone: Compared with germline, one end of the junction differs, possibly owing to a read error. The chain combines TRBV10-3 with TRBJ2-7; 9 positions agree with TRBD2. Germline values: CDR1 ENHRY, CDR2 SYGVKD. The CDR3 has 15 amino acids. CDR3 DNA: TGTGCCATCACTGAGAGTAGCGGGGGTCATCAGGAGCAGTACTTC. This encodes CAITESSGGHQEQYF.